This T cell receptor (beta chain) stems from a study of blood T cells in healthy people across ages. The V gene lost 4 bases and the J gene lost 13 bases, with 14 bases spanning the gap. Germline loops: CDR1 MNHNY, CDR2 SVGAGI (reference sequence). The CDR3 is 12 residues long. In the case of this clonotype: What it binds is not known.

General study points: The percentage of naive T cells correlated strongly with TCR beta diversity. There were more naive CD4+ cells and higher diversity in long-lived donors than in aged donors.

Through a sample-barcoded 5' primer and a J-beta primer mix, a second PCR was run for roughly 6 to 11 cycles. One entry per CDR3 protein, called by TCRdb with MiXCR from the 5' RACE reads. The sample yields 1.5 million or so distinct CDR3 sequences, approximately 39% seen once. Peripheral blood, roughly 9.3 milliliters per donor, was collected. V gene TRBV6-6 combines with J gene TRBJ2-1; unclear D gene. The receptor comes from a woman between 18 and 29 years old in good health. Sequenced sample: blood. CDR3 in amino acids: CASSWTSETQFF. The CDR3 DNA reads as TGTGCCAGCAGTTGGACCTCGGAGACCCAGTTCTTC.